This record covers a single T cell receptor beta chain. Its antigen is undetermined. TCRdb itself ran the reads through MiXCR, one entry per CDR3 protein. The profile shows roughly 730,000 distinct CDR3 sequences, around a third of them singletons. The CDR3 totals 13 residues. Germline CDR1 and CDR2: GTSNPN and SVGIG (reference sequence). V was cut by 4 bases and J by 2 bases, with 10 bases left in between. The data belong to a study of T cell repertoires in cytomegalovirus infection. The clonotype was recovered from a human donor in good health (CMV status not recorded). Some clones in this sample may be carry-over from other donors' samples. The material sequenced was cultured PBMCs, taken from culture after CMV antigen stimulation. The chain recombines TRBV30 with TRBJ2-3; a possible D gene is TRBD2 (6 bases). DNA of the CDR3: TGTGCCTGGAAGTGGGGGGTCACAGATACGCAGTATTTT. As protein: CAWKWGVTDTQYF.